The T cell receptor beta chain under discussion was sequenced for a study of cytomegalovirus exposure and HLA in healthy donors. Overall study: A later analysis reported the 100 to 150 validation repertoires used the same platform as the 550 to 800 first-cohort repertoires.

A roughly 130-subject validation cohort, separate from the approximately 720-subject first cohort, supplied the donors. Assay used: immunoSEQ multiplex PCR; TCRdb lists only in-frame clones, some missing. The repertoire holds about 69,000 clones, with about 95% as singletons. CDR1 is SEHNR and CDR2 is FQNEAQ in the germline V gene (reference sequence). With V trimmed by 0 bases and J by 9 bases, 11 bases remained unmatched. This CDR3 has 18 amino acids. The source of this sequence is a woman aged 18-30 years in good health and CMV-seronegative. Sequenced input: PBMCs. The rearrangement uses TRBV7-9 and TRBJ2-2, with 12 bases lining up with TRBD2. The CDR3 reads CASSLASGGTSGFRELFF. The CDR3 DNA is TGTGCCAGCAGCTTAGCTTCGGGAGGGACTAGCGGGTTCCGGGAGCTGTTTTTT. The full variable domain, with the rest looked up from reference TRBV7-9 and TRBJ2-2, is DTGVSQNPRHKITKRGQNVTFRCDPISEHNRLYWYRQTLGQGPEFLTYFQNEAQLEKSRLLSDRFSAERPKGSFSTLEIQRTEQGDSAMYLCASSLASGGTSGFRELFFGEGSRLTVL.